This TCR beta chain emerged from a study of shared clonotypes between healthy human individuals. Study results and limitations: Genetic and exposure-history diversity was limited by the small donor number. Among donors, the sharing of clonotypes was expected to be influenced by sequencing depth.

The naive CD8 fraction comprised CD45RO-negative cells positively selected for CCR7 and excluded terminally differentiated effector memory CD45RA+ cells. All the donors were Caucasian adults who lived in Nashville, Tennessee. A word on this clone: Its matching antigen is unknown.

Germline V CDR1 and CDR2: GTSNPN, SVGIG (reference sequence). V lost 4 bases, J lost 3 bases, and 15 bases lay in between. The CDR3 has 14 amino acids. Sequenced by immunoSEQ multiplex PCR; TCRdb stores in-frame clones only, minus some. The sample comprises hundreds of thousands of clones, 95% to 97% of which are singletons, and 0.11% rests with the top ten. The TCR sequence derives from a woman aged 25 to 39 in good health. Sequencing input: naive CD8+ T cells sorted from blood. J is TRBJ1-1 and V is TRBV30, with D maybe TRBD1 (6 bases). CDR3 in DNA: TGTGCCTGGACCCCGGGGGCAGGTCACACTGAAGCTTTCTTT. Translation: CAWTPGAGHTEAFF.